The 14 T cell receptor beta chains listed next were all sequenced from one sample in a study of cytomegalovirus exposure and HLA in healthy donors. Vbeta (60) and Jbeta (13) primers were used in the PCR. Assay: immunoSEQ multiplex PCR; the TCRdb copy retains only in-frame clones and omits some. The sample carries about 130,000 clones, 6.5% to 9.5% recorded once. The sequenced sample consisted of PBMCs. These TCRs come from a middle-aged man in good health and CMV-seronegative.

The V and J genes are TRBV4-1 and TRBJ1-5; TRBD1 might be the D (6 bases). The CDR3 is made up of 15 amino acids. V was clipped by 1 base and J by 1 base, with 8 bases between them. Per the germline V gene, CDR1 is MGHRA and CDR2 is YSYEKL. The CDR3 DNA is TGCGCCAGCAGCCAAGTGGACAGAAGCAATCAGCCCCAGCATTTT. It encodes CASSQVDRSNQPQHF.

This clone occurred a few times. The chain has TRBV4-2 and TRBJ2-1; no clear D gene. CDR3 length equals 16 residues. V gave up 0 bases and J gave up 0 bases, with 9 bases separating them. The germline gives CDR1 LGHNA, CDR2 YNFKEQ. CDR3 nucleotides: TGTGCCAGCAGCCAAGATCCGCGGAGCTCCTACAATGAGCAGTTCTTC. Its translation: CASSQDPRSSYNEQFF.

The gene calls are TRBV9 and TRBJ1-1, with D possibly being TRBD1 (5 bases). The CDR3 consists of 14 residues. Trimming stripped 0 bases from V and 5 bases from J, with 11 bases between. Germline V CDR1 and CDR2: SGDLS, YYNGEE. Written as DNA, the CDR3 is TGTGCCAGCAGCGTAGCTGGGGGAGGGACTGAAGCTTTCTTT. It encodes CASSVAGGGTEAFF.

This clone was seen more than once but under ten times. The chain has TRBV13 and TRBJ2-7; D is possibly TRBD1 (5 bases). The CDR3 has 14 residues. V lost 1 base, J lost 5 bases, and 12 bases lay in between. CDR1 and CDR2 from the germline V gene are PRHDT and FYEKMQ (reference sequence). The CDR3 nucleotides read TGTGCCAGCAGCTTAGCAGACAGTAACAACGAGCAGTACTTC. Protein sequence: CASSLADSNNEQYF.

The V and J genes are TRBV4-1 and TRBJ2-6; perhaps TRBD1 as D (6 bases). V lost 5 bases and J lost 1, with 9 bases in between. Germline V gene sequence: CDR1 MGHRA, CDR2 YSYEKL. The CDR3 runs to 15 residues. The CDR3 coding sequence is TGCGCCAGCAGCGAGGGACATTCTGGGGCCAACGTCCTGACTTTC. Protein: CASSEGHSGANVLTF.

This clone was detected a few times. This rearrangement joins TRBV19 to TRBJ1-1; 9 nucleotides agree with TRBD1. After removal of 5 bases from V and 4 bases from J, the junction contained 2 bases not matched to a gene. The CDR3 runs 13 residues. CDR1 is LNHDA and CDR2 is SQIVND in the germline V gene (reference sequence). The CDR3 spells CASSGTGSTEAFF. The CDR3 DNA is TGTGCCAGTAGTGGGACAGGGTCCACTGAAGCTTTCTTT.

This clone was found a few times. The V and J genes are TRBV5-6 and TRBJ2-7, with D maybe TRBD2 (7 bases). CDR1 and CDR2 (germline): SGHDT, YYEEEE. The CDR3 loop spans 13 amino acids. V lost 8 bases and J 5 bases, leaving 17 bases between the germline ends. For the CDR3, the DNA is TGTGCCAGTAACCTCGGGGGGCTGGACGAGCAGTACTTC. Encoded protein: CASNLGGLDEQYF.

V and J are TRBV2 and TRBJ2-3; D perhaps matches TRBD1 (6 bases). Trimming cost V 4 bases and J 4 bases, with 15 bases left between them. The CDR3 length is 15 residues. Germline V gene sequence: CDR1 SNHLY, CDR2 FYNNEI. The CDR3 loop reads CASSVAGVRADTQYF. The CDR3 nucleotides are TGTGCCAGCAGTGTAGCAGGGGTACGGGCAGATACGCAGTATTTT. Complete variable domain (other parts from reference TRBV2 and TRBJ2-3): EPEVTQTPSHQVTQMGQEVILRCVPISNHLYFYWYRQILGQKVEFLVSFYNNEISEKSEIFDDQFSVERPDGSNFTLKIRSTKLEDSAMYFCASSVAGVRADTQYFGPGTRLTVL.

This clone was counted only a few times. The gene calls are TRBV6-6 and TRBJ1-4; 10 bases are a match to TRBD1. Trimming cost V 5 bases and J 4 bases; bases outside gene matches: 4. Germline assignment: CDR1 MNHNY and CDR2 SVGAGI (reference sequence). The length of the CDR3 is 15 residues. This CDR3 reads CASSRDRGLNEKLFF. Written as DNA, the CDR3 is TGTGCCAGCAGTAGAGACAGGGGGCTTAATGAAAAACTGTTTTTT.

This clone was counted a few times. J is TRBJ1-2 and V is TRBV4-2; D gene unclear. The V gene lost 4 bases and the J gene lost 0 bases, with 9 bases spanning the gap. The V gene's germline CDR1 is LGHNA and CDR2 YNFKEQ. There are 14 residues in the CDR3. In DNA, the CDR3 is TGTGCCAGCAGCCTAGAACGAGCTAACTATGGCTACACCTTC. Amino acids: CASSLERANYGYTF.

V gene TRBV2 combines with J gene TRBJ1-2, with D maybe TRBD1 (5 bases). The V end lost 8 bases, the J end lost 6 bases, and 25 bases lay between the germline ends. The CDR3 runs to 16 residues. Germline assignment: CDR1 SNHLY and CDR2 FYNNEI. Here the CDR3 DNA reads TGTGCCAGCCCCGGGGGGGACCACACTTTTGTGGATGGCTACACCTTC. Encoded protein: CASPGGDHTFVDGYTF.

Comment on this clone: Distinct nucleotide sequences in the sample also encode this CDR3. This chain links TRBV5-1 with TRBJ2-1; 7 bases are a match to TRBD2. V was pared by 0 bases and J by 0 bases, with 0 bases of the junction left unmatched. Germline values: CDR1 SGHRS, CDR2 YFSETQ. The CDR3 sequence is 15 residues long. The CDR3: CASSLGGGSYNEQFF. The CDR3, as DNA: TGCGCCAGCAGCTTGGGGGGGGGCTCCTACAATGAGCAGTTCTTC.

The V gene is TRBV5-1, the J gene TRBJ1-1; D possibly corresponds to TRBD1 (5 bases). CDR1 is SGHRS, CDR2 YFSETQ, per germline. The CDR3 has 15 amino acids. V was shortened by 6 bases and J by 3 bases, with 18 bases between the two germline ends. CDR3 protein: CASTRGRARDTEAFF. In DNA form, the CDR3 reads TGCGCCAGCACCCGAGGCAGGGCTCGGGACACTGAAGCTTTCTTT.

The chain carries TRBV27 and TRBJ1-2; 7 bases are a match to TRBD1. Germline V gene lookup returns CDR1 MNHEY and CDR2 SMNVEV (reference sequence). After removal of 7 bases from V and 1 base from J, the junction contained 6 bases not matched to a gene. There are 14 residues in the CDR3. CDR3 region: CASTSGGSNYGYTF. For the CDR3, the DNA is TGTGCCAGCACCTCAGGGGGGAGTAACTATGGCTACACCTTC.